This TCR beta chain is drawn from a study of response to subunit inactivated influenza vaccine (dated by TCRdb to 2016 to 2018). Study-level background: Deep quantitative T cell receptor repertoire profiling was used in the study to track responses to a trivalent subunit inactivated influenza vaccine.

Library construction relied on RT-PCR. The instrument was an Illumina HiSeq 2500. The public reads were reprocessed in TCRdb via fastp at Q25 and MiXCR, keeping in-frame beta chains. Rows with one shared CDR3 protein collapse into an entry with the most common genes and DNA. In this sample the table shows 160,000 or so distinct CDR3 sequences, roughly 11% of which occur a single time. The top ten constitute roughly an eighth of the sample. The time point label corresponds to: 45 days after influenza vaccine administration. Summary of the overall study and its limitations: It was suggested by the authors that each seasonal influenza vaccination may recruit only a limited number of new T cells.

This clonotype was picked up a small number of times. It lacks a known antigen. No base qualities exist here, and no much larger clone lies one base off it. The germline V gene sets CDR1 to SGHAT and CDR2 to FQNNGV. Spanning cysteine to phenylalanine, the CDR3 consists of 13 amino acids. Solely the CDR3 DNA is kept, with 39 bases framed from the first base. V drops 6 bases and J drops 0 bases, leaving 8 bases in between. The sequence came from a man aged 50 to 59 who received an inactivated influenza vaccine. Donor details come from another sample of the same person, matched by shared clones. The sequences come from non-naive T cells sorted from PBMCs, collected 45 days after vaccination. The cell subset or site label here, explained by the study, means: memory T cell fraction. Recombination connected TRBV11-2 to TRBJ1-1; TRBD1 is perhaps the D gene, given 6 matching bases. The DNA sequence follows: TGTGCCAGCAGACGACAGGTGAACACTGAAGCTTTCTTT. Its translation reads: CASRRQVNTEAFF.